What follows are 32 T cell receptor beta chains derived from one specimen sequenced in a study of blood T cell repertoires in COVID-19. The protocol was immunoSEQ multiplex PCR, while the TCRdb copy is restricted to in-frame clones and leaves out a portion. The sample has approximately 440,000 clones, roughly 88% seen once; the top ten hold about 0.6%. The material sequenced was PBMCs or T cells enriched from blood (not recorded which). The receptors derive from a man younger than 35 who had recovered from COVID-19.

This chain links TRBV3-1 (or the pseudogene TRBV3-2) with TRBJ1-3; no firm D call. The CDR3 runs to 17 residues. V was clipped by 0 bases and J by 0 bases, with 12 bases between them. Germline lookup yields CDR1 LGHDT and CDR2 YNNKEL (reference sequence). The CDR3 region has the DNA TGTGCCAGCAGCCAAGACCCCCCCTCTTACTCTGGAAACACCATATATTTT. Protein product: CASSQDPPSYSGNTIYF.

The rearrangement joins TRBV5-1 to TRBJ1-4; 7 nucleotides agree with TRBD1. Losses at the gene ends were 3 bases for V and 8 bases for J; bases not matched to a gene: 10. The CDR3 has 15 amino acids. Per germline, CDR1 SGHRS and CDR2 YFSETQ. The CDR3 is CASSSSGTVDEKLFF. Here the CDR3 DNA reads TGCGCCAGCAGCTCATCCGGGACAGTCGACGAAAAACTGTTTTTT.

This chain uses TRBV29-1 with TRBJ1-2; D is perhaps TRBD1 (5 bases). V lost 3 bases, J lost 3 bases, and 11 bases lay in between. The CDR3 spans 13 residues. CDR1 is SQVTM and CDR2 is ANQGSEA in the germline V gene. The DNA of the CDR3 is TGCAGCGTTGACACCAGGGTGGACTATGGCTACACCTTC. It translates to CSVDTRVDYGYTF.

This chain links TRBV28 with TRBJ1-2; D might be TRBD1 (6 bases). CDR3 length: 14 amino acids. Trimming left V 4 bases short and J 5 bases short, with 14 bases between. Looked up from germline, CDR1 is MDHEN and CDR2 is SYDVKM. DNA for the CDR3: TGTGCCAGCAGTTCCTCAAGGGGGTTTTATGGCTACACCTTC. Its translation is CASSSSRGFYGYTF.

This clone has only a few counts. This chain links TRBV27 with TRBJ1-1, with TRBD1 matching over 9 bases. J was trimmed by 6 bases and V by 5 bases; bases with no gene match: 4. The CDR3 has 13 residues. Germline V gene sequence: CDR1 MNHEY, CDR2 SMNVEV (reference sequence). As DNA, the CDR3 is TGTGCCAGCAGTCGAACAGGGGGCTCTGAAGCTTTCTTT. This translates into CASSRTGGSEAFF.

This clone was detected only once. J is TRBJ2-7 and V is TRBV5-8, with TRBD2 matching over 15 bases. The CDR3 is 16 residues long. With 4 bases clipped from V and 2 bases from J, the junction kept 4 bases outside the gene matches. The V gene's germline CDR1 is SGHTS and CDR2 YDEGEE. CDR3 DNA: TGTGCCAGCAGCACCGGGACTAGCGGGAGGCCCTACGAGCAGTACTTC. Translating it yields CASSTGTSGRPYEQYF.

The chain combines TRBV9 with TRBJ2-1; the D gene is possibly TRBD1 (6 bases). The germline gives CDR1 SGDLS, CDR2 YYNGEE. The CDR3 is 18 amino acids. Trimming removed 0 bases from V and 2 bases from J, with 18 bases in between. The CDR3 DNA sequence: TGTGCCAGCAGCGTAGCCCCACGGACAGATGGTGCCTACAATGAGCAGTTCTTC. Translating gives CASSVAPRTDGAYNEQFF.

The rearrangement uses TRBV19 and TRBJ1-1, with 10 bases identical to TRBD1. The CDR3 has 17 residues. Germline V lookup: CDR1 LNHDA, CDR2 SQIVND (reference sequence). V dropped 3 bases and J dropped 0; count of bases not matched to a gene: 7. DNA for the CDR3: TGTGCCAGTAGTATGAAGGGACAGGGGTTTATGAACACTGAAGCTTTCTTT. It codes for CASSMKGQGFMNTEAFF.

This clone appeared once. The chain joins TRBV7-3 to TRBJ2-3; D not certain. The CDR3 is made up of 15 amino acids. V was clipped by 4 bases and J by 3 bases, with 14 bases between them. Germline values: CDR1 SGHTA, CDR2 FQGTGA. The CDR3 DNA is TGTGCCAGCAGCTCCCCAGGTTTTGGGACAGATACGCAGTATTTT. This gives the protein CASSSPGFGTDTQYF.

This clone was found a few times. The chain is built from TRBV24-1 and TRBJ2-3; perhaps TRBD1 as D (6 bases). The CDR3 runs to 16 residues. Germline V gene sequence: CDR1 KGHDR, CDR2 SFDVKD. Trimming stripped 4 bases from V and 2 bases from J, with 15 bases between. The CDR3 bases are TGTGCCACCAGTGACTCCGAGGGGGAAATCACAGATACGCAGTATTTT. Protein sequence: CATSDSEGEITDTQYF.

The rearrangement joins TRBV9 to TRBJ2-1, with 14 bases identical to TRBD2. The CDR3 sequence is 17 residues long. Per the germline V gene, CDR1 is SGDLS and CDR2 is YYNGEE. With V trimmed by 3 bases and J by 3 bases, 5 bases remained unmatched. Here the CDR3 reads CASSEVGTSGSYNEQFF. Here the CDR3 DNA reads TGTGCCAGCAGCGAGGTCGGGACTAGCGGGAGCTACAATGAGCAGTTCTTC.

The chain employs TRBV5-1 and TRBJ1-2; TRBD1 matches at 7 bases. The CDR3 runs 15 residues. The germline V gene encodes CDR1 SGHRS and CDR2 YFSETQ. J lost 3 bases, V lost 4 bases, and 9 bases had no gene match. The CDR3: CASSHTDREDYGYTF. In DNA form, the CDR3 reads TGCGCCAGCAGCCATACAGACAGGGAGGACTATGGCTACACCTTC.

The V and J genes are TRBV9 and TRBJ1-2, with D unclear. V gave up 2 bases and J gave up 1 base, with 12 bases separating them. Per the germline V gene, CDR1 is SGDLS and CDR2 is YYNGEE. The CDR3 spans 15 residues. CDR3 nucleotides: TGTGCCAGCAGCGTGGGCCCTATTGTTAACTATGGCTACACCTTC. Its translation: CASSVGPIVNYGYTF.

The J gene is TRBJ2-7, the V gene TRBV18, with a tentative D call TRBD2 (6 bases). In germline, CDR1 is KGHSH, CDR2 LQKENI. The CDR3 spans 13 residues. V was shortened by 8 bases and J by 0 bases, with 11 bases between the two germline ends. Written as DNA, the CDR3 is TGTGCCAGCAGGGAGGCAAGCTCCTACGAGCAGTACTTC. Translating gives CASREASSYEQYF.

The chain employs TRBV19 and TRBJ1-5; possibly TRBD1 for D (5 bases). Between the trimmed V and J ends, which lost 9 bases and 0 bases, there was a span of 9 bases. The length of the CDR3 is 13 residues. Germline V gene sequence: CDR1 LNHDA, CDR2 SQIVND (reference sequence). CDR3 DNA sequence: TGTGCCAGCGGGGGTTTTAGCAATCAGCCCCAGCATTTT. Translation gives CASGGFSNQPQHF.

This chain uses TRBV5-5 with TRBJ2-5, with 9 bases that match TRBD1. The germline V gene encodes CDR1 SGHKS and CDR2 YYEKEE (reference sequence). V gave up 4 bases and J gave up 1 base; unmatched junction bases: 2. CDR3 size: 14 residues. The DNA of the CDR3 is TGTGCCAGCAGCCCGGGACAGGGCCAAGAGACCCAGTACTTC. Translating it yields CASSPGQGQETQYF.

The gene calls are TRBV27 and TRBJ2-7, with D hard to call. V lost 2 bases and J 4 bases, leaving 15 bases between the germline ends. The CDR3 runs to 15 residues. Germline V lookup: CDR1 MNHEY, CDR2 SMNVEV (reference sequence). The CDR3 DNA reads TGTGCCAGCAGTTTAGCTCCATGGGCCTCATACGAGCAGTACTTC. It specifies CASSLAPWASYEQYF.

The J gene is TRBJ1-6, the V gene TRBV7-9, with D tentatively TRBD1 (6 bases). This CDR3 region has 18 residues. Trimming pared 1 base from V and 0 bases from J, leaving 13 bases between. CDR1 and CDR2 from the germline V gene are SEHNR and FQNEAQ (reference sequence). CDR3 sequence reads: CASSLGQGPSSYNSPLHF. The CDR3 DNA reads TGTGCCAGCAGCTTAGGGCAGGGGCCTAGCTCCTATAATTCACCCCTCCACTTT.

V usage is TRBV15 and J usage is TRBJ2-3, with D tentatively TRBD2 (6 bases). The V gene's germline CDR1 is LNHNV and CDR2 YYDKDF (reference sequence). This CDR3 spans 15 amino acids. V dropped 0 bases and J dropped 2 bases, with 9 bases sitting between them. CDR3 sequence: CATSREAGPTDTQYF. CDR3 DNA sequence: TGTGCCACCAGCAGAGAAGCGGGCCCCACAGATACGCAGTATTTT.

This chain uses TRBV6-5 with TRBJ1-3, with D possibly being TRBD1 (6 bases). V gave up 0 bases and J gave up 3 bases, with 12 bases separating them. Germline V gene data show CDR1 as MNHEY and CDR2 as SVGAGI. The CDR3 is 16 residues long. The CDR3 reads CASSYSRGMGGNTIYF. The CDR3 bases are TGTGCCAGCAGTTACTCAAGGGGGATGGGTGGAAACACCATATATTTT.

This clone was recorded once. CDR3 loop: CASSGGLAGVGEQYF. The DNA for the CDR3 is TGCGCCAGCAGTGGGGGACTAGCGGGAGTAGGCGAGCAGTACTTC. The chain carries TRBV10-2 and TRBJ2-7; TRBD2 aligns across 14 bases. Per the germline V gene, CDR1 is WSHSY and CDR2 is SAAADI. This CDR3 has 15 residues. With V trimmed by 4 bases and J by 6 bases, 5 bases remained unmatched.

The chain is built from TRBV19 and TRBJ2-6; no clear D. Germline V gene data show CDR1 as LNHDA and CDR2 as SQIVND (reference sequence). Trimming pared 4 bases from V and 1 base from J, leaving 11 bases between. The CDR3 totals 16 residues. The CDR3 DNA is TGTGCCAGTAGTACCTCCTCCCTTTCTGGGGCCAACGTCCTGACTTTC. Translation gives CASSTSSLSGANVLTF. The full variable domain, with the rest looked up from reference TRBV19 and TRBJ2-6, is DGGITQSPKYLFRKEGQNVTLSCEQNLNHDAMYWYRQDPGQGLRLIYYSQIVNDFQKGDIAEGYSVSREKKESFPLTVTSAQKNPTAFYLCASSTSSLSGANVLTFGAGSRLTVL.

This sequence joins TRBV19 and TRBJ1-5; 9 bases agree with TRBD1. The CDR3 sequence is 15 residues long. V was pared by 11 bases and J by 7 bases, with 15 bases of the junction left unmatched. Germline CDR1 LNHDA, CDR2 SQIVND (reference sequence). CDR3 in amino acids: CASKDTGGSRQPQHF. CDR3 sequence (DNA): TGTGCCTCTAAAGACACAGGGGGCTCCAGGCAGCCCCAGCATTTT.

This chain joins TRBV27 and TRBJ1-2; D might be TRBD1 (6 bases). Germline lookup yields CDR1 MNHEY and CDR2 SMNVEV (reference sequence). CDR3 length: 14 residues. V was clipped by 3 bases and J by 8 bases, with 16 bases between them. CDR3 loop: CASSFVRGRDGYTF. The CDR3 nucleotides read TGTGCCAGCAGTTTTGTCAGGGGCCGTGACGGCTACACCTTC.

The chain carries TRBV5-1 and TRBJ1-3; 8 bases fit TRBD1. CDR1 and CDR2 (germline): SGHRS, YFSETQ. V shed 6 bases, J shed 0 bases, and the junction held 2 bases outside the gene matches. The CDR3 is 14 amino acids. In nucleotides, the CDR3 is TGCGCCAGCATGACAGGGGACTCTGGAAACACCATATATTTT. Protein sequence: CASMTGDSGNTIYF.

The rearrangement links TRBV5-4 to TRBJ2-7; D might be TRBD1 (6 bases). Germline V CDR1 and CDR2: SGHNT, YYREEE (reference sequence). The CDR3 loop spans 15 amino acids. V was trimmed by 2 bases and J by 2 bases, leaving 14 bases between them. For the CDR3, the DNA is TGTGCCAGCAGCTTAGAGTGGGACATGACCTACGAGCAGTACTTC. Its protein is CASSLEWDMTYEQYF. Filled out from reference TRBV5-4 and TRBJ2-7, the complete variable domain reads ETGVTQSPTHLIKTRGQQVTLRCSSQSGHNTVSWYQQALGQGPQFIFQYYREEENGRGNFPPRFSGLQFPNYSSELNVNALELDDSALYLCASSLEWDMTYEQYFGPGTRLTVT.

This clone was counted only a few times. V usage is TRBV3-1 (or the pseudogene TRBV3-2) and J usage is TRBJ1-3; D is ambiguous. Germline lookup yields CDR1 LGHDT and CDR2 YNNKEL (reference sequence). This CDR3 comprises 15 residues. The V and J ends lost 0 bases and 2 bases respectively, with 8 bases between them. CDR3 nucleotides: TGTGCCAGCAGCCAAGAGCTCAGTACTGGAAACACCATATATTTT. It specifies CASSQELSTGNTIYF.

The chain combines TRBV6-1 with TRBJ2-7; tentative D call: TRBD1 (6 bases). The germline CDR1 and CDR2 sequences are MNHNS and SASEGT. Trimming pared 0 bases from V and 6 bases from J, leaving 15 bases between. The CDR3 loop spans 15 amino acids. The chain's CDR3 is CASSEARRGRGEQYF. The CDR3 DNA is TGTGCCAGCAGTGAAGCCCGCAGGGGTAGGGGCGAGCAGTACTTC.

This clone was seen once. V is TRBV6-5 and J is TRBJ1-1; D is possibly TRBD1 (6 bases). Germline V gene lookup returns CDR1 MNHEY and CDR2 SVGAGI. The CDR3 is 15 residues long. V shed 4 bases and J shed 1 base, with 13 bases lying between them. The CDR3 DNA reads TGTGCCAGCAGTTTGATTCGGACAGAGAACACTGAAGCTTTCTTT. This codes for CASSLIRTENTEAFF.

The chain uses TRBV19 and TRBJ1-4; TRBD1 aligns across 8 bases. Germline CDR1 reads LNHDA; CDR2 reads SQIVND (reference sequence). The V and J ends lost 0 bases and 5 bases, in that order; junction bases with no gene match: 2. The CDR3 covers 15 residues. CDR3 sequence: CASSIERTGNEKLFF. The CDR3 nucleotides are TGTGCCAGTAGTATAGAGAGGACAGGGAATGAAAAACTGTTTTTT.

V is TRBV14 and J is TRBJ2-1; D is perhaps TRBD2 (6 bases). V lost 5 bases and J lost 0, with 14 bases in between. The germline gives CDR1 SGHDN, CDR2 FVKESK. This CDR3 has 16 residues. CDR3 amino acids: CASSRRGRSSYNEQFF. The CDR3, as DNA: TGTGCCAGCAGCAGAAGAGGGAGGAGCTCCTACAATGAGCAGTTCTTC. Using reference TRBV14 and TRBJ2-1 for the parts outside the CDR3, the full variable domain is EAGVTQFPSHSVIEKGQTVTLRCDPISGHDNLYWYRRVMGKEIKFLLHFVKESKQDESGMPNNRFLAERTGGTYSTLKVQPAELEDSGVYFCASSRRGRSSYNEQFFGPGTRLTVL.

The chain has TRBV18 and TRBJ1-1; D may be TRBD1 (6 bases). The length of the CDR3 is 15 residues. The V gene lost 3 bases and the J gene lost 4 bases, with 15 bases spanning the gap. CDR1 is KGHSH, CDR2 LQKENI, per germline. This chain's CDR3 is CASSPSGAEGTEAFF. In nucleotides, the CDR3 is TGTGCCAGCTCACCGTCAGGGGCAGAGGGCACTGAAGCTTTCTTT.